Below are 15 T cell receptor beta chains sequenced from a single sample in a study of PD-L1 blockade in urothelial cancer. The protocol was immunoSEQ multiplex PCR, while the TCRdb copy is restricted to in-frame clones and leaves out a portion. The data contain about 74,000 clones, 90% of them singletons. As for time point: pretreatment peripheral blood. Sequenced here: PBMCs, sampled around atezolizumab (anti-PD-L1) treatment. The receptors shown here come from a man aged 65-85 years with urothelial cancer.

CDR3 loop: CASSLSGTGREQYF. CDR3 nucleotides: TGTGCCAGCAGCCTGAGCGGGACAGGGCGCGAGCAGTACTTC. The chain uses TRBV11-1 and TRBJ2-7, with 9 bases matching TRBD1. Germline lookup yields CDR1 SGHAT and CDR2 FQDESV (reference sequence). The CDR3 runs to 14 residues. J gave up 6 bases and V 5 bases, and 8 bases lay outside the gene matches. Full variable domain (missing parts from reference TRBV11-1 and TRBJ2-7): EAEVAQSPRYKITEKSQAVAFWCDPISGHATLYWYRQILGQGPELLVQFQDESVVDDSQLPKDRFSAERLKGVDSTLKIQPAELGDSAMYLCASSLSGTGREQYFGPGTRLTVT.

Only one count was recorded for this clone. The chain recombines TRBV27 with TRBJ2-7; 8 bases map to TRBD1. After removal of 1 base from V and 5 bases from J, the junction contained 13 bases not matched to a gene. The CDR3 has 17 amino acids. In germline, CDR1 is MNHEY, CDR2 SMNVEV (reference sequence). Here the CDR3 DNA reads TGTGCCAGCAGTTTATGGCCCCAGGGGGCGAGTATCCACGAGCAGTACTTC. This sequence encodes CASSLWPQGASIHEQYF.

The chain employs TRBV4-1 and TRBJ2-7; 11 positions agree with TRBD2. J was trimmed by 4 bases and V by 0 bases; bases with no gene match: 5. The CDR3 contains 16 residues. Germline V gives CDR1 MGHRA, CDR2 YSYEKL. The CDR3 reads CASSQDLAGGGYEQYF. DNA for the CDR3: TGCGCCAGCAGCCAAGACCTAGCGGGAGGTGGTTACGAGCAGTACTTC.

This chain links TRBV4-1 with TRBJ2-4; no clear D gene. The CDR3 has 16 residues. Germline V gives CDR1 MGHRA, CDR2 YSYEKL. Trimming stripped 0 bases from V and 0 bases from J, with 9 bases between. CDR3 nucleotide sequence: TGCGCCAGCAGCCAAGATGCGCGAGTAGCCAAAAACATTCAGTACTTC. This sequence encodes CASSQDARVAKNIQYF.

The chain combines TRBV11-2 with TRBJ2-7, with 10 bases aligning to TRBD2. V shed 5 bases and J 4 bases; nucleotides not matched to a gene: 8. CDR3 length equals 15 residues. Germline assignment: CDR1 SGHAT and CDR2 FQNNGV. CDR3: CASSPQTSGLYEQYF. Here the CDR3 DNA reads TGTGCCAGCAGCCCCCAGACTAGCGGGCTTTACGAGCAGTACTTC.

The rearrangement links TRBV18 to TRBJ2-3; TRBD1 matches 9 bases. The germline CDR1 and CDR2 sequences are KGHSH and LQKENI. V lost 6 bases and J lost 4; bases outside the gene matches: 17. This CDR3 contains 18 residues. The CDR3 sequence: CASSAGTGFWGHADTQYF. The CDR3 DNA reads as TGTGCCAGCTCGGCCGGGACAGGGTTTTGGGGTCACGCAGATACGCAGTATTTT. The full variable domain, with the rest looked up from reference TRBV18 and TRBJ2-3, is NAGVMQNPRHLVRRRGQEARLRCSPMKGHSHVYWYRQLPEEGLKFMVYLQKENIIDESGMPKERFSAEFPKEGPSILRIQQVVRGDSAAYFCASSAGTGFWGHADTQYFGPGTRLTVL.

V gene TRBV11-2 combines with J gene TRBJ2-3; TRBD1 might be the D (5 bases). The germline CDR1 and CDR2 sequences are SGHAT and FQNNGV. The V end lost 2 bases, the J end lost 2 bases, and 20 bases lay between the germline ends. This CDR3 comprises 18 residues. The CDR3 DNA follows: TGTGCCAGCAGCTTATTGCATCATTTGGGGCGGAACACAGATACGCAGTATTTT. Amino acid sequence: CASSLLHHLGRNTDTQYF.

The V and J genes are TRBV5-4 and TRBJ2-1; TRBD2 matches at 11 bases. Germline CDR1 SGHNT, CDR2 YYREEE (reference sequence). The CDR3 consists of 16 residues. V lost 4 bases, J lost 9 bases, and 12 bases stayed unmatched. The CDR3 reads CASSPNPIAGGGEQFF. The CDR3 nucleotides read TGTGCCAGCAGCCCCAACCCTATAGCGGGGGGGGGTGAGCAGTTCTTC.

V gene TRBV27 combines with J gene TRBJ1-1; TRBD1 matches at 8 bases. Germline CDR1 is MNHEY and CDR2 is SMNVEV (reference sequence). Trimming at V came to 2 bases and at J to 11 bases, leaving 4 bases not matched to a gene. The CDR3 has 12 amino acids. The CDR3 loop reads CASSLTGGMAFF. The CDR3 nucleotides are TGTGCCAGCAGTTTAACAGGGGGGATGGCTTTCTTT.

This clone showed up just once. The rearrangement uses TRBV30 and TRBJ1-2; tentatively, D is TRBD1 (6 bases). The CDR3 consists of 11 residues. In germline, CDR1 is GTSNPN, CDR2 SVGIG (reference sequence). Trimming took off 0 bases at V and 7 bases at J, with 6 bases between the two ends. The chain's CDR3 is CAWSVQGGYTF. In nucleotides, the CDR3 is TGTGCCTGGAGTGTACAGGGTGGCTACACCTTC.

The chain has TRBV5-1 and TRBJ2-4; 7 bases line up with TRBD1. This CDR3 has 15 amino acids. Germline values: CDR1 SGHRS, CDR2 YFSETQ. V was pared by 4 bases and J by 3 bases, with 7 bases of the junction left unmatched. The CDR3 sequence: CASSPTGLGKNIQYF. The DNA of the CDR3 is TGCGCCAGCAGCCCGACAGGGTTGGGCAAAAACATTCAGTACTTC.

V is TRBV6-1 and J is TRBJ1-4; 7 bases map to TRBD1. With V trimmed by 4 bases and J by 3 bases, 8 bases remained unmatched. CDR1 and CDR2 from the germline V gene are MNHNS and SASEGT. There are 16 residues in the CDR3. In DNA, the CDR3 is TGTGCCAGCAGTGGGGGAACAGGGGTGGCTAATGAAAAACTGTTTTTT. Translation: CASSGGTGVANEKLFF.

This chain joins TRBV11-2 and TRBJ2-1; 10 positions agree with TRBD2. Per the germline V gene, CDR1 is SGHAT and CDR2 is FQNNGV. The CDR3 contains 15 residues. With V trimmed by 4 bases and J by 10 bases, 10 bases remained unmatched. Written as DNA, the CDR3 is TGTGCCAGCAGCTCCCCGGGACTAGCGATTCACGAGCAGTTCTTC. Amino acids: CASSSPGLAIHEQFF.

CDR3 protein: CSAGGGTHTGELFF. CDR3 DNA sequence: TGCAGCGCCGGGGGGGGGACACACACCGGGGAGCTGTTTTTT. The V call is TRBV29-1, the J call TRBJ2-2; TRBD2 agrees at 8 bases. The CDR3 runs 14 residues. V shed 7 bases, J shed 3 bases, and the junction held 7 bases outside the gene matches. Looked up from germline, CDR1 is SQVTM and CDR2 is ANQGSEA.

The V call is TRBV10-1, the J call TRBJ2-3, with 10 bases that match TRBD2. This CDR3 contains 17 residues. CDR1 and CDR2 from the germline V gene are WNHNN and SYGVQD (reference sequence). Trimming took 1 base from V and 2 from J; bases not matched to a gene: 6. The CDR3 coding sequence is TGCGCCAGCAGTGAGTTAGGACTAGCGGCACACACAGATACGCAGTATTTT. Its protein product is CASSELGLAAHTDTQYF.